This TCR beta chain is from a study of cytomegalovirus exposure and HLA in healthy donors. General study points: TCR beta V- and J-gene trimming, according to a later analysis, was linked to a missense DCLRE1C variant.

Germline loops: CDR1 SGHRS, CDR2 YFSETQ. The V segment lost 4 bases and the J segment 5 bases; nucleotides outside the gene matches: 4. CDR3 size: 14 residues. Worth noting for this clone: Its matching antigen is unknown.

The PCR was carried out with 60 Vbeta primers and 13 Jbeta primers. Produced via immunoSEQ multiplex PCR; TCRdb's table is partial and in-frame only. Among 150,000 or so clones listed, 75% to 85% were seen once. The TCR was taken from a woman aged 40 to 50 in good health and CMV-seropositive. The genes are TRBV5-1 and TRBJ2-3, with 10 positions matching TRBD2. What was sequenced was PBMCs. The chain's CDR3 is CASSTTSGLDTQYF. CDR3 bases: TGCGCCAGCAGCACGACTAGCGGGTTAGATACGCAGTATTTT.